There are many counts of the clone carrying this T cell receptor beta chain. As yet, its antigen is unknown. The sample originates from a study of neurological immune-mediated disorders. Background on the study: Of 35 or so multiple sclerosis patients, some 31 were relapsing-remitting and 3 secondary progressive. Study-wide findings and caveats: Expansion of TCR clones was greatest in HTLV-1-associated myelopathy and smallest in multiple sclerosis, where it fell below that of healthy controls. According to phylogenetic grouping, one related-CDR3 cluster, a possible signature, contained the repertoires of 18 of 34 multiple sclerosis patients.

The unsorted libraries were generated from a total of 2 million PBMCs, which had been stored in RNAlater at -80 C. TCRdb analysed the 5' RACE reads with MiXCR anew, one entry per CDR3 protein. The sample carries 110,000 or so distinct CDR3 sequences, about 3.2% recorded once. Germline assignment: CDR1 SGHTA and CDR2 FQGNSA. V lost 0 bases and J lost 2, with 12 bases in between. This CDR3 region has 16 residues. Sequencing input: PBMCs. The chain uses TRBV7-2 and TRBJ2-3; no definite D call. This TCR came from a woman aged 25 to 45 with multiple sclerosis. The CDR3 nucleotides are TGTGCCAGCAGCTTAGCGATGAACTTATACACAGATACGCAGTATTTT. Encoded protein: CASSLAMNLYTDTQYF. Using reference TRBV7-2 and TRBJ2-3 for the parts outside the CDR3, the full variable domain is GAGVSQSPSNKVTEKGKDVELRCDPISGHTALYWYRQSLGQGLEFLIYFQGNSAPDKSGLPSDRFSAERTGGSVSTLTIQRTQQEDSAVYLCASSLAMNLYTDTQYFGPGTRLTVL.